Listed here are 16 T cell receptor beta chains from one sample, sequenced in a study of T cells in Graves' hyperthyroidism and ophthalmopathy. From RNA transcripts, TCR beta CDR3 regions were amplified. The primer set for the first-round RT-PCR of the TCR CDR3 was HTBI. TCRdb used MiXCR to reprocess the multiplex PCR reads, holding one entry per CDR3 protein. The sample includes around 600,000 distinct CDR3 sequences, 12% to 15% of them seen just once. The sequenced material came from blood. The receptors were gathered from a woman between 18 and 29 years old with Graves' ophthalmopathy.

The chain couples TRBV6-5 to TRBJ1-5, with D tentatively TRBD1 (6 bases). Trimming stripped 4 bases from V and 0 bases from J, with 13 bases between. CDR1 is MNHEY, CDR2 SVGAGI, per germline. CDR3 size: 16 residues. The CDR3 loop is CASSSSGAHSNQPQHF. For the CDR3, the DNA is TGTGCCAGCAGTTCCTCAGGGGCTCATAGCAATCAGCCCCAGCATTTT.

The V gene is TRBV6-6, the J gene TRBJ2-2; the D gene is possibly TRBD1 (6 bases). Germline CDR1 reads MNHNY; CDR2 reads SVGAGI (reference sequence). The CDR3 length is 17 residues. With 2 bases removed from V and 0 bases from J, the gap between germline ends came to 13 bases. CDR3 protein: CASSYIQGRSNTGELFF. As DNA, the CDR3 is TGTGCCAGCAGTTACATCCAGGGGCGTTCGAACACCGGGGAGCTGTTTTTT.

This clonotype appeared many times. V usage is TRBV6-1 and J usage is TRBJ2-3, with 13 bases fitting TRBD2. Germline-derived CDR1 and CDR2 are MNHNS and SASEGT. Losses at the gene ends were 4 bases for V and 1 base for J; bases not matched to a gene: 5. This CDR3 has 17 residues. CDR3 nucleotides: TGTGCCAGCAGTGGACTAGCGGGAGGTCTGGGCACAGATACGCAGTATTTT. Translating gives CASSGLAGGLGTDTQYF.

This clonotype has at least ten counts. The chain joins TRBV12-3 or TRBV12-4 to TRBJ1-5; D not resolved. The CDR3 contains 14 residues. Deletions cut 3 bases from V and 1 base from J, with 7 bases between. The CDR3 region has the DNA TGTGCCAGCAGTTTCGGTTCGAGCAATCAGCCCCAGCATTTT. This gives the protein CASSFGSSNQPQHF.

This clonotype has more than one count but fewer than ten. The chain uses TRBV4-1 and TRBJ1-5; D gene uncertain. The V gene's germline CDR1 is MGHRA and CDR2 YSYEKL. This CDR3 spans 16 amino acids. V lost 2 bases and J lost 0, with 11 bases in between. CDR3 sequence: CASSQLAQRSNQPQHF. As DNA, the CDR3 is TGCGCCAGCAGCCAATTAGCGCAGCGTAGCAATCAGCCCCAGCATTTT.

The rearrangement links TRBV19 to TRBJ2-5; possibly TRBD2 for D (5 bases). Germline CDR1 and CDR2: LNHDA and SQIVND (reference sequence). V lost 4 bases, J lost 7 bases, and 22 bases lay in between. The CDR3 covers 16 residues. The CDR3 DNA follows: TGTGCCAGTAGTAATCGGGGTTTCGCGGTTGCTGGGACCCAGTACTTC. It encodes CASSNRGFAVAGTQYF.

This chain uses TRBV4-1 with TRBJ2-3, with 14 bases lining up with TRBD2. After removal of 3 bases from V and 3 bases from J, the junction contained 8 bases not matched to a gene. The length of the CDR3 is 18 residues. Per the germline V gene, CDR1 is MGHRA and CDR2 is YSYEKL. The CDR3 DNA is TGCGCCAGCAGCCAGGAAGTGGGACTAGCGGGAGCGACAGATACGCAGTATTTT. Translating gives CASSQEVGLAGATDTQYF.

The V call is TRBV20-1, the J call TRBJ1-5, with D tentatively TRBD1 (5 bases). The germline V gene has CDR1 DFQATT and CDR2 SNEGSKA (reference sequence). The CDR3 length is 13 residues. V shed 5 bases and J shed 3 bases, with 11 bases lying between them. CDR3 DNA sequence: TGCAGTGCTCGCAGGGTTAACAATCAGCCCCAGCATTTT. This codes for CSARRVNNQPQHF.

The sample holds many counts of this clonotype. The chain combines TRBV11-2 with TRBJ2-3; no definite D call. The CDR3 consists of 15 residues. Deletions cut 0 bases from V and 3 bases from J, with 10 bases between. Germline V CDR1 and CDR2: SGHAT, FQNNGV. The CDR3 loop reads CASSLDWIDTDTQYF. The CDR3 DNA reads TGTGCCAGCAGCTTAGACTGGATTGATACAGATACGCAGTATTTT.

This clonotype was recorded a few times. The V gene is TRBV19, the J gene TRBJ1-1, with D perhaps matching TRBD1 (5 bases). Looked up from germline, CDR1 is LNHDA and CDR2 is SQIVND (reference sequence). This CDR3 contains 13 residues. The V and J ends lost 10 bases and 4 bases respectively, with 16 bases between them. CDR3 bases: TGTGCCACCAGTCAGGCAGGGTCCACTGAAGCTTTCTTT. Protein sequence: CATSQAGSTEAFF.

This clonotype was observed at least ten times. The chain carries TRBV20-1 and TRBJ2-1; 7 positions agree with TRBD2. Germline loops: CDR1 DFQATT, CDR2 SNEGSKA (reference sequence). The length of the CDR3 is 14 residues. The V gene end was trimmed by 1 base and the J gene end by 0 bases; junction bases not matched to a gene: 0. As DNA, the CDR3 is TGCAGTGCTAGAGCGGGAGGCTCCTACAATGAGCAGTTCTTC. Amino acids: CSARAGGSYNEQFF.

The table lists this clonotype with a few counts. The chain joins TRBV5-1 to TRBJ2-3; D remains ambiguous. V was clipped by 2 bases and J by 2 bases, with 6 bases between them. The CDR3 is made up of 13 amino acids. The germline V gene has CDR1 SGHRS and CDR2 YFSETQ. The CDR3 coding sequence is TGCGCCAGCAGCTTACAACCCACAGATACGCAGTATTTT. Residues: CASSLQPTDTQYF. The full variable domain, its missing parts supplied by reference TRBV5-1 and TRBJ2-3, is KAGVTQTPRYLIKTRGQQVTLSCSPISGHRSVSWYQQTPGQGLQFLFEYFSETQRNKGNFPGRFSGRQFSNSRSEMNVSTLELGDSALYLCASSLQPTDTQYFGPGTRLTVL.

This clonotype was counted at least ten times. This chain joins TRBV5-1 and TRBJ2-7, with D perhaps matching TRBD1 (5 bases). The germline CDR1 and CDR2 sequences are SGHRS and YFSETQ. V lost 3 bases and J lost 6, with 19 bases in between. The CDR3 sequence is 15 residues long. The CDR3 loop reads CASSSAAGWPTEQYF. The CDR3 nucleotides are TGCGCCAGCAGCTCCGCGGCAGGGTGGCCGACCGAGCAGTACTTC.

This clonotype has at least ten counts. This sequence joins TRBV11-1 and TRBJ2-4; 8 nucleotides line up with TRBD1. There are 18 residues in the CDR3. Germline CDR1 and CDR2: SGHAT and FQDESV (reference sequence). Trimming at V came to 1 base and at J to 3 bases, leaving 11 bases not matched to a gene. The CDR3 reads CASSLGLDRELDKNIQYF. The CDR3, as DNA: TGTGCCAGCAGCTTAGGGTTGGACAGGGAGTTGGACAAAAACATTCAGTACTTC.

The gene calls are TRBV19 and TRBJ2-7; 14 nucleotides agree with TRBD2. With V trimmed by 4 bases and J by 4 bases, 6 bases remained unmatched. This CDR3 has 16 amino acids. Germline CDR1 is LNHDA and CDR2 is SQIVND (reference sequence). The CDR3 loop reads CASSKAGTSGGYEQYF. Written as DNA, the CDR3 is TGTGCCAGTAGTAAGGCCGGGACTAGCGGGGGTTACGAGCAGTACTTC.

This chain joins TRBV5-6 and TRBJ2-3; weak D call: TRBD2 (5 bases). The CDR3 loop spans 13 amino acids. Per germline, CDR1 SGHDT and CDR2 YYEEEE. Trimming removed 5 bases from V and 1 base from J, with 8 bases in between. The CDR3 spells CASRFSGTDTQYF. In nucleotides, the CDR3 is TGTGCCAGCAGGTTTAGCGGCACAGATACGCAGTATTTT.